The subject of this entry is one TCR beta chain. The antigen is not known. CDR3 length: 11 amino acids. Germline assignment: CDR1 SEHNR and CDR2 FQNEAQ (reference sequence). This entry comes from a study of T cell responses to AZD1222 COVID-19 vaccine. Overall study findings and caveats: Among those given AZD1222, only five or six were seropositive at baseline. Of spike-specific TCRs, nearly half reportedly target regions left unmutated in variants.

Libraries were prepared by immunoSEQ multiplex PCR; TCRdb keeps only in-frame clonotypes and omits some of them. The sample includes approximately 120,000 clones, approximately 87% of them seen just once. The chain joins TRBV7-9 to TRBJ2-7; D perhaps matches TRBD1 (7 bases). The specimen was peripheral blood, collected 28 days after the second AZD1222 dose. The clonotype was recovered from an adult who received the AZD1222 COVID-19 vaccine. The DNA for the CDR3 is TGTACCCAGGGGGGCCTGTACGAGCAGTACTTC. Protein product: CTQGGLYEQYF.